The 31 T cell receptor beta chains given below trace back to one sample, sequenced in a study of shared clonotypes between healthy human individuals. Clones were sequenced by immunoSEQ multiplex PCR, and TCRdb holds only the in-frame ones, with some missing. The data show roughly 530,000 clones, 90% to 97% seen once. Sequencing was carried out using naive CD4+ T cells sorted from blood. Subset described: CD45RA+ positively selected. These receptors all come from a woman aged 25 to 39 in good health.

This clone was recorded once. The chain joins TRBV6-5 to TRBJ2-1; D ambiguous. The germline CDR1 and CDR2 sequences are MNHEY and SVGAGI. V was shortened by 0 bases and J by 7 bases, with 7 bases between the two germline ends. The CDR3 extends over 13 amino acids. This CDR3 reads CASSYSSQNEQFF. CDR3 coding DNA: TGTGCCAGCAGTTACTCTTCCCAGAATGAGCAGTTCTTC.

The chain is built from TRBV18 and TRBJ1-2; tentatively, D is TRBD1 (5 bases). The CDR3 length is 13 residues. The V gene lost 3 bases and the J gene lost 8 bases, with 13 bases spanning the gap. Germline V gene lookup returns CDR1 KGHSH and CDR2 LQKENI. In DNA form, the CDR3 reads TGTGCCAGCTCACCGAGGGACGAAGGGGGCTACACCTTC. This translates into CASSPRDEGGYTF.

CDR3 sequence reads: CASSSVNRGEQFF. The CDR3 nucleotides read TGTGCCAGCAGCTCAGTTAATCGTGGGGAGCAGTTCTTC. V is TRBV27 and J is TRBJ2-1; D is unclear. V was shortened by 6 bases and J by 10 bases, with 16 bases between the two germline ends. From germline, CDR1 is MNHEY and CDR2 SMNVEV (reference sequence). The CDR3 covers 13 residues.

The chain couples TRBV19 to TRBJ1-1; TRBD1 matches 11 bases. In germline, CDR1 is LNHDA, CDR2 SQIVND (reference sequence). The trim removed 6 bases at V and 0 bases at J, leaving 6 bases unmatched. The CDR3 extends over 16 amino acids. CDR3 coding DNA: TGTGCCAGTAGCAGGACAGGGGGCCTGTTGAACACTGAAGCTTTCTTT. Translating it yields CASSRTGGLLNTEAFF.

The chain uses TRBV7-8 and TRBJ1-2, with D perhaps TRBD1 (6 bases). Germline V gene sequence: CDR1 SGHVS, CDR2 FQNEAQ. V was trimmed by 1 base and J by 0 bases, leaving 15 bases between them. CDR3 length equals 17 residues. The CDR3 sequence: CASSLVPGQSSNYGYTF. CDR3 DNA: TGTGCCAGCAGCTTAGTCCCAGGACAGTCCTCTAACTATGGCTACACCTTC.

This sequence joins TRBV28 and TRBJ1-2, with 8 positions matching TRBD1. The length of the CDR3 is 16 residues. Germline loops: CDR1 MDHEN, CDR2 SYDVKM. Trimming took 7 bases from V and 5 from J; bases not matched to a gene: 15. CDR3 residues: CASTLKGQGAKYGYTF. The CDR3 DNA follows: TGTGCCAGCACCCTAAAGGGGCAGGGGGCGAAATATGGCTACACCTTC.

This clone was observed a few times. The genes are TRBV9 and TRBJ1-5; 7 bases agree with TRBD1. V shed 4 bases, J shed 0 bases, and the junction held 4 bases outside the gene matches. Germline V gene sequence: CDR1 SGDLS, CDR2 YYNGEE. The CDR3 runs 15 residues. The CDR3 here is CASSPEGASNQPQHF. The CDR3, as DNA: TGTGCCAGCAGCCCCGAGGGGGCTAGCAATCAGCCCCAGCATTTT.

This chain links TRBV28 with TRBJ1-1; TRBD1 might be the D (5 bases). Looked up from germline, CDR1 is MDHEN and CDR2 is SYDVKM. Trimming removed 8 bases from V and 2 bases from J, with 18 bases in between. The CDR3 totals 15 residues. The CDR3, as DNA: TGTGCCAGCGGGCGGGGCGCGGAGGGTAACACTGAAGCTTTCTTT. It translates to CASGRGAEGNTEAFF.

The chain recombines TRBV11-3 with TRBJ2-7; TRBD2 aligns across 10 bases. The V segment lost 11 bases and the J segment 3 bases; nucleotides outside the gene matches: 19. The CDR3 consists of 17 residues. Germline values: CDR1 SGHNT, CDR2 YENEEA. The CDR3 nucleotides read TGTGCCGGCCCAGCGGGTCTAGCGGGGGAGAGGGGCTACGAGCAGTACTTC. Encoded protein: CAGPAGLAGERGYEQYF.

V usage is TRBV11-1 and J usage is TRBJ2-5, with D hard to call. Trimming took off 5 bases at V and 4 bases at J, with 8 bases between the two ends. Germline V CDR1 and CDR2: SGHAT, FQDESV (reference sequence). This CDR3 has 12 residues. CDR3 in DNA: TGTGCCAGCAGCCCCGTTGGAGAGACCCAGTACTTC. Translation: CASSPVGETQYF.

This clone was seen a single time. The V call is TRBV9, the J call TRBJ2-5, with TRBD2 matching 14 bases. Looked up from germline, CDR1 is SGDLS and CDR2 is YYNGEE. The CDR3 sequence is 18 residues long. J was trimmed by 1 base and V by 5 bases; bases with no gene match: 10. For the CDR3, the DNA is TGTGCCAGCAGTGACCCGGGACTAGCGGGAGTATGCCAAGAGACCCAGTACTTC. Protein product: CASSDPGLAGVCQETQYF.

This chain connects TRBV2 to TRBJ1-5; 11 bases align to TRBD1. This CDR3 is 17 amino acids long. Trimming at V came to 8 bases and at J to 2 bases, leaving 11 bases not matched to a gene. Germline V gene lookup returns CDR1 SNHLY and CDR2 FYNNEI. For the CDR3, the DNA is TGTGCCAGCGAACCGGGACAGGGGGTAAAGGGCAATCAGCCCCAGCATTTT. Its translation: CASEPGQGVKGNQPQHF.

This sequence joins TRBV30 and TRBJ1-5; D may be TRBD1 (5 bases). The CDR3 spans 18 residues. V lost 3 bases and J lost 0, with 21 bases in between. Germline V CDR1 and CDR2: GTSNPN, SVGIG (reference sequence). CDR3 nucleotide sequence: TGTGCCTGGAGCAAAGGGACGCCGGGGTACTATAGCAATCAGCCCCAGCATTTT. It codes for CAWSKGTPGYYSNQPQHF.

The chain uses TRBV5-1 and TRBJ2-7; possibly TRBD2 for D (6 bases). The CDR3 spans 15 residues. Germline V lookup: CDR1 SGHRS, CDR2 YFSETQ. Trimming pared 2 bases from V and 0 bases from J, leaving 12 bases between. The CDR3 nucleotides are TGCGCCAGCAGCTTTGGAGGGAAATTCTCCTACGAGCAGTACTTC. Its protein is CASSFGGKFSYEQYF.

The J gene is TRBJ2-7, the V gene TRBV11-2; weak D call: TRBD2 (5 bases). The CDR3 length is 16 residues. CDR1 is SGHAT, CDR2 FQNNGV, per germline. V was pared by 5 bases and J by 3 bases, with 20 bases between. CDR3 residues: CASSHIDSPDYYEQYF. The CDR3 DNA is TGTGCCAGCAGCCACATAGATTCCCCCGACTACTACGAGCAGTACTTC.

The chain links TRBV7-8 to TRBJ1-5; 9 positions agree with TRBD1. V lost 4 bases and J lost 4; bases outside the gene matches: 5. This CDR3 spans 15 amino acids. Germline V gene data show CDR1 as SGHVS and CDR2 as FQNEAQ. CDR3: CASSSRDRENQPQHF. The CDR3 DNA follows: TGTGCCAGCAGCTCCCGGGACAGGGAAAATCAGCCCCAGCATTTT. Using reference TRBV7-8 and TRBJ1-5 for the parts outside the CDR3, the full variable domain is GAGVSQSPRYKVAKRGQDVALRCDPISGHVSLFWYQQALGQGPEFLTYFQNEAQLDKSGLPSDRFFAERPEGSVSTLKIQRTQQEDSAVYLCASSSRDRENQPQHFGDGTRLSIL.

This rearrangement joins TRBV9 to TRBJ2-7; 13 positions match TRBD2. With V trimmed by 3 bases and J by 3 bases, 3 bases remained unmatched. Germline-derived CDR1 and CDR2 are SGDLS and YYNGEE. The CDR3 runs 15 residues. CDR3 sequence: CASSAGLAGIYEQYF. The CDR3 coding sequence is TGTGCCAGCAGCGCGGGACTAGCGGGAATCTACGAGCAGTACTTC.

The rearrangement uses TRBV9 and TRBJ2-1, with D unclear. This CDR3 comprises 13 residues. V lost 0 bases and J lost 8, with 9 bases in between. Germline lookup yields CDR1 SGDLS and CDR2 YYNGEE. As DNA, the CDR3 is TGTGCCAGCAGCGTAGCAATAGGCGATGAGCAGTTCTTC. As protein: CASSVAIGDEQFF. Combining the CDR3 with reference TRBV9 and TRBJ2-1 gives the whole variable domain DSGVTQTPKHLITATGQRVTLRCSPRSGDLSVYWYQQSLDQGLQFLIQYYNGEERAKGNILERFSAQQFPDLHSELNLSSLELGDSALYFCASSVAIGDEQFFGPGTRLTVL.

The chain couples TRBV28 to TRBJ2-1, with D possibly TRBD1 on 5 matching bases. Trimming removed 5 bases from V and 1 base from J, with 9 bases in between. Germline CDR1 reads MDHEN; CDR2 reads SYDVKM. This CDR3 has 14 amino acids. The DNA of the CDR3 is TGTGCCAGCAGTCAGGGTCCTTCCTACAATGAGCAGTTCTTC. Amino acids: CASSQGPSYNEQFF.

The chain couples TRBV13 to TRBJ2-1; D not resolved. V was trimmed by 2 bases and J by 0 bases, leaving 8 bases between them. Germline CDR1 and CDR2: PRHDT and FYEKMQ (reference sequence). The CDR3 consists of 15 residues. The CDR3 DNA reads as TGTGCCAGCAGCTTAAGTTTCGGCTCCTACAATGAGCAGTTCTTC. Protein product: CASSLSFGSYNEQFF.

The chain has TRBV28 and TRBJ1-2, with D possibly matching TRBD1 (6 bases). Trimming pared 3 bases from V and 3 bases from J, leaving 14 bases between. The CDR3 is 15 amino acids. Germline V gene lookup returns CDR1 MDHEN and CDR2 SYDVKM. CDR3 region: CASSFFPGVDYGYTF. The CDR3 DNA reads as TGTGCCAGCAGTTTTTTTCCAGGGGTAGACTATGGCTACACCTTC.

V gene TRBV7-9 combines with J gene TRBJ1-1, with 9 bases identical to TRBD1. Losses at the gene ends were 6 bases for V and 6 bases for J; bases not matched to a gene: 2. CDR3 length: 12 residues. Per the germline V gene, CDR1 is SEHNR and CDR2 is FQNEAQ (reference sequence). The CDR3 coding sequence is TGTGCCAGCAGGCGGACAGGGGCTGAAGCTTTCTTT. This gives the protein CASRRTGAEAFF.

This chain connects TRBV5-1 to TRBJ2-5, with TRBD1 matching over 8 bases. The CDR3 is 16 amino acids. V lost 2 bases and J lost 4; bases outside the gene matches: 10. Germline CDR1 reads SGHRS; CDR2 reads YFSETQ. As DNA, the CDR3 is TGCGCCAGCAGCTTCCTGACAGGGGAGATGCGAGAGACCCAGTACTTC. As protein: CASSFLTGEMRETQYF.

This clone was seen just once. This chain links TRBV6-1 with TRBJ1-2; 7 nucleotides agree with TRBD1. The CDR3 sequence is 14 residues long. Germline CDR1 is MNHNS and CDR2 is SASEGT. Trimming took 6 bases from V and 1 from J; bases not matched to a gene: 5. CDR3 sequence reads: CASSPRGGNYGYTF. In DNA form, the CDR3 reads TGTGCCAGCAGCCCCAGGGGGGGTAACTATGGCTACACCTTC.

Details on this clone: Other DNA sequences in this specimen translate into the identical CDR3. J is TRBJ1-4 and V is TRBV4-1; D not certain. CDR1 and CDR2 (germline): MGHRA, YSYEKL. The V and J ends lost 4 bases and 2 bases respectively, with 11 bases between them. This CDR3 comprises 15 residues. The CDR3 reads CASSRPGSTNEKLFF. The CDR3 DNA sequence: TGCGCCAGCAGCCGACCCGGGTCTACTAATGAAAAACTGTTTTTT.

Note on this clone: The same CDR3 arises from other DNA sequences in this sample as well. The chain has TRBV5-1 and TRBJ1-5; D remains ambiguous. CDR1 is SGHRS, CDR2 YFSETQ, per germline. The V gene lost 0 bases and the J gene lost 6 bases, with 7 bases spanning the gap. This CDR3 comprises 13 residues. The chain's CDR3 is CASSLGGSQPQHF. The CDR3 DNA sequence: TGCGCCAGCAGCTTGGGTGGGTCTCAGCCCCAGCATTTT.

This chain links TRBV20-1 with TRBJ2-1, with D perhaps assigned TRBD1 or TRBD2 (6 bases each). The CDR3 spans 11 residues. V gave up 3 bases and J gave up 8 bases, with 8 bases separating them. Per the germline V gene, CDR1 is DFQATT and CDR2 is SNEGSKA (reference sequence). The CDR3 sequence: CSARGGHEQFF. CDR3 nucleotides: TGCAGTGCTAGGGGGGGCCATGAGCAGTTCTTC.

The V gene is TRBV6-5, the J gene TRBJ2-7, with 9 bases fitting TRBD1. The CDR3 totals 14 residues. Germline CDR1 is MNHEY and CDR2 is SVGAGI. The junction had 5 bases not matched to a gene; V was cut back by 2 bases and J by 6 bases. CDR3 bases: TGTGCCAGCAGTTACCATACAGGGGGCAGCGAGCAGTACTTC. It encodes CASSYHTGGSEQYF.

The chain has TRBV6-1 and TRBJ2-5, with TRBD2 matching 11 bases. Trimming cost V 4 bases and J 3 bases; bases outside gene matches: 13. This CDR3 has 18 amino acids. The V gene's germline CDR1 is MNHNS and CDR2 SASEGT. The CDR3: CASSGGPHLLAGEETQYF. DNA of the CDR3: TGTGCCAGCAGTGGGGGGCCTCATTTACTAGCGGGAGAAGAGACCCAGTACTTC.

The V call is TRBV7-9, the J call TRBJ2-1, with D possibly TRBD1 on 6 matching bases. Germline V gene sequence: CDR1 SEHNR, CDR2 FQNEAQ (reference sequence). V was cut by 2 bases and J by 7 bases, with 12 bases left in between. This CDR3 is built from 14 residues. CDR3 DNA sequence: TGTGCCAGCAGCTTACTCACAGGGCGGAATGAGCAGTTCTTC. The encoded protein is CASSLLTGRNEQFF.

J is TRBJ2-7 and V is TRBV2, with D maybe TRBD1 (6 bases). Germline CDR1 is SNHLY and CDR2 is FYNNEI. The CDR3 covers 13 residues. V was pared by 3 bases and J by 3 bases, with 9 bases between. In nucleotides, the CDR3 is TGTGCCAGCAGTGAGAGAGGGGGCTACGAGCAGTACTTC. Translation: CASSERGGYEQYF.